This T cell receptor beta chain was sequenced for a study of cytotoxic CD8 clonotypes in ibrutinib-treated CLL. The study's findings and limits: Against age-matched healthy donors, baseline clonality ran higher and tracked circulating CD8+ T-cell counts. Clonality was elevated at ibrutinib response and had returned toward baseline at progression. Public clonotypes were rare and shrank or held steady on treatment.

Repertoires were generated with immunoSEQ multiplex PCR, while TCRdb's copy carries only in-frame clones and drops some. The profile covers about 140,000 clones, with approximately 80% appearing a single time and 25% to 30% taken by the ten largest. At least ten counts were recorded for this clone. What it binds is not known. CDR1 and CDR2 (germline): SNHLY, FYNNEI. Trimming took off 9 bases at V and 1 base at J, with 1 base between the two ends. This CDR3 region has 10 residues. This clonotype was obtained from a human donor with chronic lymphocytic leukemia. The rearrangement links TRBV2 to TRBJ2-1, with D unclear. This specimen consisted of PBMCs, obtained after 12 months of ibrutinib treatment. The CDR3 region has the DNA TGTGCCAGATCCTACAATGAGCAGTTCTTC. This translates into CARSYNEQFF. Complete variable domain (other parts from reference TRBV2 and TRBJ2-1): EPEVTQTPSHQVTQMGQEVILRCVPISNHLYFYWYRQILGQKVEFLVSFYNNEISEKSEIFDDQFSVERPDGSNFTLKIRSTKLEDSAMYFCARSYNEQFFGPGTRLTVL.